The 28 T cell receptor beta chains presented below share a single source sample, sequenced in a study of T cells after yellow fever vaccination. Via MiXCR, TCRdb re-called the 5' RACE reads, giving one row per CDR3 protein. The profile covers roughly 400,000 distinct CDR3 sequences, with approximately 19% appearing a single time and over 15% taken by the ten largest. The sequenced sample was PBMCs, obtained before the yellow fever booster vaccination. These receptors were collected from a man aged 18 to 29 who received the YFV17D yellow fever vaccine.

CDR3 DNA: TGTGCCAGCTCACCACTCGTGACTGAAGCTTTCTTT. It translates to CASSPLVTEAFF. This chain connects TRBV18 to TRBJ1-1; D not certain. Germline loops: CDR1 KGHSH, CDR2 LQKENI. The CDR3 length is 12 residues. V lost 1 base and J lost 5, with 5 bases in between.

V usage is TRBV18 and J usage is TRBJ1-1; 10 positions agree with TRBD1. Looked up from germline, CDR1 is KGHSH and CDR2 is LQKENI. The CDR3 length is 15 residues. The V segment lost 3 bases and the J segment 7 bases; nucleotides outside the gene matches: 8. This CDR3 is CASSPGRQGAGEAFF. The DNA of the CDR3 is TGTGCCAGCTCACCGGGGAGACAGGGGGCCGGTGAAGCTTTCTTT.

The gene calls are TRBV11-2 and TRBJ2-1, with D tentatively TRBD2 (7 bases). V lost 7 bases, J lost 3 bases, and 19 bases lay in between. This CDR3 spans 16 amino acids. The germline V gene has CDR1 SGHAT and CDR2 FQNNGV. CDR3 bases: TGTGCCAGCACCCCAGGTTGGGGGGGCGACTACAATGAGCAGTTCTTC. Amino acid sequence: CASTPGWGGDYNEQFF.

The chain joins TRBV7-2 to TRBJ2-1, with 8 bases matching TRBD2. Looked up from germline, CDR1 is SGHTA and CDR2 is FQGNSA. The V gene end was trimmed by 0 bases and the J gene end by 8 bases; junction bases not matched to a gene: 12. This CDR3 contains 17 residues. This chain's CDR3 is CASSLASRGGGSDEQFF. DNA of the CDR3: TGTGCCAGCAGCTTAGCCAGCCGGGGCGGGGGGAGCGATGAGCAGTTCTTC.

The table lists this clonotype with a few counts. V gene TRBV12-3 or TRBV12-4 combines with J gene TRBJ2-1; the match to TRBD2 covers 10 bases. This CDR3 spans 15 amino acids. V trimming: 4 bases; J trimming: 7 bases; junction bases outside the gene matches: 7. CDR3 sequence reads: CASSSAGGPWNEQFF. In nucleotides, the CDR3 is TGTGCCAGCAGTTCAGCGGGGGGGCCGTGGAATGAGCAGTTCTTC.

Many counts were recorded for this clonotype. This chain links TRBV5-1 with TRBJ2-3; 7 positions agree with TRBD1. This CDR3 is built from 14 residues. The V segment lost 3 bases and the J segment 4 bases; nucleotides outside the gene matches: 5. Germline V gene lookup returns CDR1 SGHRS and CDR2 YFSETQ. CDR3 nucleotides: TGCGCCAGCAGCTCTCAGGGGGACGCAGATACGCAGTATTTT. This codes for CASSSQGDADTQYF.

The rearrangement uses TRBV7-6 and TRBJ2-2, with TRBD2 as a possible D gene (5 bases). The CDR3 runs to 15 residues. Looked up from germline, CDR1 is SGHVS and CDR2 is FNYEAQ. V dropped 5 bases and J dropped 2 bases, with 12 bases sitting between them. CDR3 DNA sequence: TGTGCCAGCAGCCATAGAGGGATCAACACCGGGGAGCTGTTTTTT. Its translation: CASSHRGINTGELFF.

This clonotype was seen a handful of times. The chain couples TRBV7-9 to TRBJ2-3, with D maybe TRBD2 (5 bases). There are 16 residues in the CDR3. The V gene lost 1 base and the J gene lost 7 bases, with 18 bases spanning the gap. From germline, CDR1 is SEHNR and CDR2 FQNEAQ (reference sequence). The CDR3 spells CASSLVSAGGLHTQYF. The CDR3 DNA reads as TGTGCCAGCAGCTTAGTATCGGCAGGAGGCCTCCATACGCAGTATTTT.

This clonotype has more than one count but fewer than ten. This chain connects TRBV10-3 to TRBJ2-7; 7 bases map to TRBD1. The CDR3 spans 13 residues. V dropped 4 bases and J dropped 3; count of bases not matched to a gene: 3. Germline assignment: CDR1 ENHRY and CDR2 SYGVKD. The CDR3 loop is CAISAGTDYEQYV. The CDR3 DNA reads TGTGCCATCAGTGCCGGGACAGACTACGAGCAGTACGTC.

This chain joins TRBV20-1 and TRBJ1-1; no clear D. CDR3 length equals 14 residues. Trimming cost V 6 bases and J 1 base, with 15 bases left between them. Germline V CDR1 and CDR2: DFQATT, SNEGSKA (reference sequence). CDR3 residues: CSAQSSIGNTEAFF. The CDR3 DNA reads TGCAGTGCCCAATCCTCCATTGGGAACACTGAAGCTTTCTTT.

A few counts support this clonotype. The chain joins TRBV7-9 to TRBJ2-7; 11 positions agree with TRBD1. The CDR3 sequence is 15 residues long. In germline, CDR1 is SEHNR, CDR2 FQNEAQ (reference sequence). V gave up 3 bases and J gave up 5 bases; unmatched junction bases: 6. Here the CDR3 reads CASSLGQGVWDEQYV. The CDR3 DNA follows: TGTGCCAGCAGCTTGGGACAGGGGGTGTGGGACGAGCAGTACGTC.

The rearrangement joins TRBV9 to TRBJ1-1; 8 bases align to TRBD1. Germline V CDR1 and CDR2: SGDLS, YYNGEE. CDR3 length equals 15 residues. V was clipped by 4 bases and J by 5 bases; unmatched bases: 10. The CDR3 spells CASSPQDRGLTEAFF. DNA of the CDR3: TGTGCCAGCAGCCCCCAAGACAGGGGTTTGACTGAAGCTTTCTTT.

A note on this clonotype: One junction end does not reproduce the germline sequence, and a read error may be involved. For the CDR3, the DNA is TGTGCCAGCAGTTTTTGGGGGACTGAAGCTTTCTTT. This encodes CASSFWGTEAFF. The V call is TRBV5-1, the J call TRBJ1-1, with a weak D call TRBD1 (5 bases). The CDR3 contains 12 residues. From germline, CDR1 is SGHRS and CDR2 YFSETQ.

The gene calls are TRBV5-1 and TRBJ2-3; TRBD1 is a possible D gene (6 bases). This CDR3 contains 15 residues. CDR1 is SGHRS and CDR2 is YFSETQ in the germline V gene. Trimming cost V 5 bases and J 1 base, with 14 bases left between them. The CDR3 nucleotides read TGCGCCAGCAGTCGCTCAGGGGTCGGCACAGATACGCAGTATTTT. Amino acid sequence: CASSRSGVGTDTQYF.

This clonotype was recorded a few times. This chain connects TRBV27 to TRBJ2-1, with 8 bases lining up with TRBD2. This CDR3 region has 17 residues. CDR1 MNHEY and CDR2 SMNVEV come from the germline V gene (reference sequence). Trimming cost V 3 bases and J 4 bases; bases outside gene matches: 11. The CDR3, as DNA: TGTGCCAGCAGTTTCCAACCCCCGACGGGGGGGTACAATGAGCAGTTCTTC. This sequence encodes CASSFQPPTGGYNEQFF.

V and J are TRBV11-2 and TRBJ1-1, with TRBD1 matching over 10 bases. Germline lookup yields CDR1 SGHAT and CDR2 FQNNGV. This CDR3 region has 15 residues. Trimming took 5 bases from V and 5 from J; bases not matched to a gene: 8. CDR3 nucleotides: TGTGCCAGCAGCCGGGCGACAGGGGGCTTTACTGAAGCTTTCTTT. Its protein product is CASSRATGGFTEAFF.

This rearrangement joins TRBV5-4 to TRBJ1-2; D is unclear. The CDR3 consists of 12 residues. CDR1 is SGHNT, CDR2 YYREEE, per germline (reference sequence). V lost 2 bases, J lost 4 bases, and 6 bases lay in between. The CDR3 sequence: CASSLFTYGYTF. The CDR3 bases are TGTGCCAGCAGCTTATTTACCTATGGCTACACCTTC.

As DNA, the CDR3 is TGTGCCAGCAGCGGCCCCCCGGGATTAGACGAGCAGTACGTC. Its protein is CASSGPPGLDEQYV. V usage is TRBV9 and J usage is TRBJ2-7; TRBD2 is a possible D gene (5 bases). Trimming cost V 3 bases and J 5 bases, with 15 bases left between them. CDR3 length: 14 residues. Germline V gene data show CDR1 as SGDLS and CDR2 as YYNGEE.

The rearrangement joins TRBV29-1 to TRBJ2-4; D is undetermined. The germline CDR1 and CDR2 sequences are SQVTM and ANQGSEA. The CDR3 is made up of 13 amino acids. V shed 5 bases and J shed 0 bases, with 8 bases lying between them. The CDR3 protein is CSVTGLAKNIQYF. The CDR3 DNA reads as TGCAGCGTTACGGGTCTAGCCAAAAACATTCAGTACTTC. The whole variable domain, remainder taken from reference TRBV29-1 and TRBJ2-4, is SAVISQKPSRDICQRGTSLTIQCQVDSQVTMMFWYRQQPGQSLTLIATANQGSEATYESGFVIDKFPISRPNLTFSTLTVSNMSPEDSSIYLCSVTGLAKNIQYFGAGTRLSVL.

This clonotype was seen a handful of times. The chain recombines TRBV28 with TRBJ2-1; D possibly corresponds to TRBD2 (7 bases). Trimming cost V 5 bases and J 3 bases, with 14 bases left between them. Germline CDR1 reads MDHEN; CDR2 reads SYDVKM. The CDR3 has 15 residues. The CDR3 DNA sequence: TGTGCCAGCAGTCCGGGGCGGGGGCGCTACAATGAGCAGTTCTTC. Encoded protein: CASSPGRGRYNEQFF.

This clonotype has a handful of counts. The CDR3 reads CASSDDRTGTQPQHF. In DNA form, the CDR3 reads TGTGCCAGCAGTGATGATCGAACGGGGACGCAGCCCCAGCATTTT. The chain employs TRBV2 and TRBJ1-5, with D tentatively TRBD1 (5 bases). Germline V gene sequence: CDR1 SNHLY, CDR2 FYNNEI. CDR3 length equals 15 residues. The V end was cut by 3 bases, the J end by 7 bases, with 16 bases between.

This clonotype was seen repeatedly, ten times or more. This rearrangement joins TRBV28 to TRBJ2-7; D is ambiguous. The CDR3 runs 13 residues. Germline V lookup: CDR1 MDHEN, CDR2 SYDVKM. Trimming cost V 3 bases and J 3 bases, with 9 bases left between them. The CDR3 reads CASSFGQDYEQYV. CDR3 bases: TGTGCCAGCAGTTTCGGCCAGGACTACGAGCAGTACGTC.

A few counts support this clonotype. The chain carries TRBV2 and TRBJ2-2, with TRBD2 matching over 14 bases. Looked up from germline, CDR1 is SNHLY and CDR2 is FYNNEI. This CDR3 region has 17 residues. V shed 5 bases and J 5 bases; nucleotides not matched to a gene: 7. CDR3 coding DNA: TGTGCCAGCAGTCGACTAGCGGGGGGGCCGAGAACCGGGGAGCTGTTTTTT. The encoded protein is CASSRLAGGPRTGELFF.

In its sample, this clonotype was seen a few times. The junction shows a germline mismatch at one end, possibly a read error. The rearrangement joins TRBV19 to TRBJ1-1; possibly TRBD1 for D (6 bases). The germline V gene has CDR1 LNHDA and CDR2 SQIVND (reference sequence). The CDR3 runs 11 residues. Here the CDR3 reads CATSDRFEAFF. CDR3 DNA sequence: TGTGCCACTAGTGACAGGTTTGAAGCTTTCTTT.

The chain is built from TRBV6-6 and TRBJ2-2; D unclear. Germline loops: CDR1 MNHNY, CDR2 SVGAGI (reference sequence). The CDR3 contains 12 residues. Trimming pared 4 bases from V and 8 bases from J, leaving 8 bases between. CDR3 coding DNA: TGTGCCAGCAGTTCCGGGTTGGGGGAGCTGTTTTTT. It specifies CASSSGLGELFF.

The CDR3 DNA reads TGTGCCAGTAGTAGTACTAGCGGGCACACAGATACGCAGTATTTT. It codes for CASSSTSGHTDTQYF. The chain is built from TRBV19 and TRBJ2-3; 9 bases are shared with TRBD2. The V gene's germline CDR1 is LNHDA and CDR2 SQIVND (reference sequence). The CDR3 spans 15 residues. J gave up 2 bases and V 4 bases, and 4 bases lay outside the gene matches.

This clonotype was detected only a few times. The V call is TRBV7-9, the J call TRBJ1-6; TRBD1 agrees at 10 bases. CDR3 length: 15 residues. Unmatched junction bases numbered 7, after V lost 4 bases and J lost 10 bases. Germline V gives CDR1 SEHNR, CDR2 FQNEAQ (reference sequence). The CDR3 coding sequence is TGTGCCAGCAGCTACTTCGGGACAGGGGTATCACCCCTCCACTTT. Translation: CASSYFGTGVSPLHF.

This chain connects TRBV14 to TRBJ2-3; TRBD1 or TRBD2 may be the D gene (5 bases each). This CDR3 has 17 residues. Trimming took off 3 bases at V and 6 bases at J, with 22 bases between the two ends. Germline V gene lookup returns CDR1 SGHDN and CDR2 FVKESK. CDR3 residues: CASSQTIGAVAVDTQYF. CDR3 coding DNA: TGTGCCAGCAGCCAGACTATCGGGGCGGTTGCGGTCGATACGCAGTATTTT.